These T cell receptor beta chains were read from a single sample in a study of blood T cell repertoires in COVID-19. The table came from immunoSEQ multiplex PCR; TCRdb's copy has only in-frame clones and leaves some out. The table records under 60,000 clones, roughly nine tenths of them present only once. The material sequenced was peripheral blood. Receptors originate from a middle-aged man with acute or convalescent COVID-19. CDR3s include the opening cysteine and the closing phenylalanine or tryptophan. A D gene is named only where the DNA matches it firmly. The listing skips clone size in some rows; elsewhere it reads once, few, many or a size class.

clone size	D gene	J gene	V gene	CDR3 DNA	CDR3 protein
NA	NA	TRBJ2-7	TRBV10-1	TGCGCCAGGACCAGAAGCCAGGGATCCCGGGAGCAGTACTTC	CARTRSQGSREQYF
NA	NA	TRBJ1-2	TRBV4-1	TGCGCCAGCAGCCAAGTCCCCAGGGGAGTTAATGGCTACACCTTC	CASSQVPRGVNGYTF
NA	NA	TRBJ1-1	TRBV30	TGTGCCTGGAGCAGGAACACTGAAGCTTTCTTT	CAWSRNTEAFF
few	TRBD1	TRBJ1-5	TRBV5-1	TGCGCCAGCAGCCTAAAGGGACAGACCTCCCATAGCAATCAGCCCCAGCATTTT	CASSLKGQTSHSNQPQHF
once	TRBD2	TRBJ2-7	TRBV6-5	TGTGCCAGCAGTTACGTATCGGCGGGGGGATACGAGCAGTACTTC	CASSYVSAGGYEQYF
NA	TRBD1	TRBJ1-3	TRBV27	TGTGCCAGCAGTTATACAGGGGGAAGTGGAAACACCATATATTTT	CASSYTGGSGNTIYF
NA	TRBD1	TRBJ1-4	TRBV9	TGTGCCAGCAGCGAAACAACAGGGGGAGCTAATGAAAAACTGTTTTTT	CASSETTGGANEKLFF
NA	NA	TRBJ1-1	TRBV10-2	TGCGCCAGCAGTGAGACGGGGGGGACTGAAGCTTTCTTT	CASSETGGTEAFF
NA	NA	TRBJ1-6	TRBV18	TGTGCCAGCTCACGGGATCCAATCACCGGGACACCAAATTCACCCCTCCACTTT	CASSRDPITGTPNSPLHF
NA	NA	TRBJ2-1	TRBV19	TGTGCCAGTAGTATAGTTGAGCGGAGGAATGAGCAGTTCTTC	CASSIVERRNEQFF
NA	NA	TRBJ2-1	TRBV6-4	TGTGCCAGCAGTGACTCGAGTTCAGGGGGGAATGAGCAGTTCTTC	CASSDSSSGGNEQFF
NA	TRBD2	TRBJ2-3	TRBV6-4	TGTGCCAGCAGTGAGTTGGCGGGAGGGAATACAGATACGCAGTATTTT	CASSELAGGNTDTQYF
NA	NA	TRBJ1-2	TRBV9	TGTGCCAGCAGCTCCCTGACAAATTTGGGCGGCTACACCTTC	CASSSLTNLGGYTF
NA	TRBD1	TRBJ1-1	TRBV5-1	TGCGCCAGCAGTACAAACAGGGGGCGACTGAACACTGAAGCTTTCTTT	CASSTNRGRLNTEAFF
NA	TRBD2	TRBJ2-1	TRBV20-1	TGCAGTGCTAGTTTGGGGACTAGCGGGATCAATGAGCAGTTCTTC	CSASLGTSGINEQFF
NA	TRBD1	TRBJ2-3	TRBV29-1	TGCAGCGTTGAAGGCAGGGGGATCCCTTCAGATACGCAGTATTTT	CSVEGRGIPSDTQYF
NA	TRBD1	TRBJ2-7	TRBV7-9	TGTGCCAGCAGCTCGGCCGGGACAGGGCCCTACGAGCAGTACTTC	CASSSAGTGPYEQYF
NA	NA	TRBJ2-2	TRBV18	TGTGCCAGCTCACCACTGCGGGATTCGAACACCGGGGAGCTGTTTTTT	CASSPLRDSNTGELFF
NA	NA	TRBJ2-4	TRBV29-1	TGCAGCGTCGAAGCGTCAGCCAAAAACATTCAGTACTTC	CSVEASAKNIQYF
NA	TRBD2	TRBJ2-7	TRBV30	TGTGCATTTATAGCGGGAGGGTCGGGCGAGCAGTACTTC	CAFIAGGSGEQYF
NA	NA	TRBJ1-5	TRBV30	TGTGCCGGACAGAAAAATAGCAATCAGCCCCAGCATTTT	CAGQKNSNQPQHF
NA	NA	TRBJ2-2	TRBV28	TGTGCCAGCAGTTTCAGGGGGGAGGACGGGGAGCTGTTTTTT	CASSFRGEDGELFF
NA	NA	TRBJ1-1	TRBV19	TGTGCCAGTAGTTCTCGGGAAAAAACTGAAGCTTTCTTT	CASSSREKTEAFF
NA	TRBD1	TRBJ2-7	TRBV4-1	TGCGCCAGCAGCCAAGCGGACAGGGAACACTACGAGCAGTACTTC	CASSQADREHYEQYF
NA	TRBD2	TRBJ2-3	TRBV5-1	TGCGCCAGCAGCCCGGGACTAGCGGGAGGAGATACGCAGTATTTT	CASSPGLAGGDTQYF
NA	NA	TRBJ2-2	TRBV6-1	TGTGCCAGCAGTGAAGCGCGCAGGGGTGGGGGGGAGCTGTTTTTT	CASSEARRGGGELFF
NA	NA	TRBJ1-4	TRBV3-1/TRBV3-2	TGTGCCAGCAGCCTTTGGGGGGCAACTAATGAAAAACTGTTTTTT	CASSLWGATNEKLFF
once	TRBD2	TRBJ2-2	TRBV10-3	TGTGCCATCAGTGGGGGAAGCGGGGTCGGGGAGCTGTTTTTT	CAISGGSGVGELFF
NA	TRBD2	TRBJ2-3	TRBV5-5	TGTGCCAGCAGCCGACTTACTAGCGGGAGTTCAGATACGCAGTATTTT	CASSRLTSGSSDTQYF
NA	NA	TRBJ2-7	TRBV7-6	TGTGCCAGCAGCTTAGCGGGGCTCGCAGGGGCCCACGAGCAGTACTTC	CASSLAGLAGAHEQYF
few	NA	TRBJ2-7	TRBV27	TGTGCCAGCGGTGAAGGGGGTCTTACCTACGAGCAGTACTTC	CASGEGGLTYEQYF
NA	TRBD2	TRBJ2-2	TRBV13	TGTGCCAGCAGCTCTGGCGGGAGAGGCACCGGGGAGCTGTTTTTT	CASSSGGRGTGELFF
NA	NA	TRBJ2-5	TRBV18	TGTGCCAGCTCACGGACTAATCAAGAGACCCAGTACTTC	CASSRTNQETQYF
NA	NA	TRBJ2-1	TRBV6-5	TGTGCCAGCAGGAGGACATTGGTGGGATATGAGCAGTTCTTC	CASRRTLVGYEQFF
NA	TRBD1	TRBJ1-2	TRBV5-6	TGTGCCAGCAGCCTACAGGGGTTGGGAGGCTACACCTTC	CASSLQGLGGYTF
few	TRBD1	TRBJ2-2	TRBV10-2	TGCGCCAGCCGGGACAGGGGAGGGACCGGGGAGCTGTTTTTT	CASRDRGGTGELFF
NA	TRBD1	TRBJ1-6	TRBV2	TGTGCCAGCAGTCCCGACAGGGGAAGTTCACCCCTCCACTTT	CASSPDRGSSPLHF
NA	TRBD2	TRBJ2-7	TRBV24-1	TGTGCCACCAGTGACTGGACTAGCGGCGAGCAGTACTTC	CATSDWTSGEQYF
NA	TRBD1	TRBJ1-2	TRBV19	TGTGCCAGTAGTATCAGGGGGGAGACTTTGCGCTACACCTTC	CASSIRGETLRYTF
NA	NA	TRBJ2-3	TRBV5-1	TGCGCCAGCAGGGGGGGGCTAAGCACAGATACGCAGTATTTT	CASRGGLSTDTQYF
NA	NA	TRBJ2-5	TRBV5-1	TGCGCCAGCAGCTTGTCTCTGACAGCGACTTACCAAGAGACCCAGTACTTC	CASSLSLTATYQETQYF
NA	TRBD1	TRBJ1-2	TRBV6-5	TGTGCCAGCAGGGTGGACAGGGGAGGTGATGGCTACACCTTC	CASRVDRGGDGYTF
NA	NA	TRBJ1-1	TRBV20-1	TGCAGTGCTTCTCGACAGTTAGAAGCTTTCTTT	CSASRQLEAFF
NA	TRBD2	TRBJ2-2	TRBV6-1	TGTGCCAGCAGTGATATTCCCGGGACTACGAACACCGGGGAGCTGTTTTTT	CASSDIPGTTNTGELFF
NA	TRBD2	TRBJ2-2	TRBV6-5	TGTGCCAGCAGGGTACTAGCGGGAAACGCCGGGGAGCTGTTTTTT	CASRVLAGNAGELFF
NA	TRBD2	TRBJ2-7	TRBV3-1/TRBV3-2	TGTGCCAGCAGCCAAGATATAGGGACTAGTAACGAGCAGTACTTC	CASSQDIGTSNEQYF
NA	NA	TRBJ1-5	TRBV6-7	TGTGCCAGCACCCCGGGAGAAGCCCTCAATCAGCCCCAGCATTTT	CASTPGEALNQPQHF
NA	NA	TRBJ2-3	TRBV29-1	TGCAGCCCCCTTGCAGTTTCCACAGATACGCAGTATTTT	CSPLAVSTDTQYF
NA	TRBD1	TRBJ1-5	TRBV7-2	TGTGCCAGCAGCTTAACAGGGGGCAATCAGCCCCAGCATTTT	CASSLTGGNQPQHF
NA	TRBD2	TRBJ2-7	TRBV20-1	TGCAGTGCTAGTGGTTATAGCGGGAGTCAAGCGTCCTACGAGCAGTACTTC	CSASGYSGSQASYEQYF
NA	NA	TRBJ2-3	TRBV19	TGTGCCAGTAGTATGAGTAGCGGTCCAGATACGCAGTATTTT	CASSMSSGPDTQYF
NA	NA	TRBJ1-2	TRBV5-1	TGCGCCAGCAGCGGTACAGGGAAGTATGGCTACACCTTC	CASSGTGKYGYTF
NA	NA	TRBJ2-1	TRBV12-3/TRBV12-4	TGTGCCAGCAGTTTTTCTCGAGCGGAGCAGTTCTTC	CASSFSRAEQFF
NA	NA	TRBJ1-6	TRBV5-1	TGCGCCAGCAGCTTGGCCGTTGAGGCTTCACCCCTCCACTTT	CASSLAVEASPLHF
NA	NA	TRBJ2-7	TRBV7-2	TGTGCCAGCAGCGGTCCACCCGGGACAACCTACGAGCAGTACTTC	CASSGPPGTTYEQYF
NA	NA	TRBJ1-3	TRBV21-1	TGTGCCAGCCGACAGATTAGCCTAAATTCCTCTGGAAACACCATATATTTT	CASRQISLNSSGNTIYF
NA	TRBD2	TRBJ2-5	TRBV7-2	TGTGCCAGCAGCTTAGGGGGCGGGAGGGAGGAGACCCAGTACTTC	CASSLGGGREETQYF
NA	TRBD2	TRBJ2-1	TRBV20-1	TGCAGTGCTAGTACCGGACTAGAAGACAATGAGCAGTTCTTC	CSASTGLEDNEQFF
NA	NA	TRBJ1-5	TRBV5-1	TGCGCCAGCAGCTTGCAACCAGATCAGCCCCAGCATTTT	CASSLQPDQPQHF
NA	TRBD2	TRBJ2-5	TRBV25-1	TGTGCCAGCAGTGATCCGAGACTAGCGGAAGAGACCCAGTACTTC	CASSDPRLAEETQYF